This TCR beta chain was recovered during a study of T cell repertoires in cytomegalovirus infection. Study at large: TCR beta signatures that were public indicated CMV infection and matching HLA type.

Broader study findings: In two of eight donors, the top clonotype was HLA-C-restricted CMV-specific.

This clonotype was picked up a small number of times. Its specificity is not known. CDR3 length equals 19 residues. V dropped 6 bases and J dropped 2; count of bases not matched to a gene: 17. CDR1 and CDR2 from the germline V gene are MNHNS and SASEGT. TCRdb ran MiXCR on the reads and lists one entry per CDR3 protein. The sample carries roughly 150,000 distinct CDR3 sequences, around a quarter recorded once. This TCR derives from a human donor in good health (CMV status not recorded). Some clones in this sample may be carry-over from other donors' samples. Sample: PBMCs. The gene calls are TRBV6-1 and TRBJ2-1; 9 bases agree with TRBD1. The CDR3 reads CASRDRGHGSWWAYNEQFF. The CDR3 coding sequence is TGTGCCAGCAGGGACAGGGGTCACGGGTCATGGTGGGCCTACAATGAGCAGTTCTTC.